This entry features one T cell receptor beta chain sequence. This sample stems from a study of Ad26.COV2.S vaccination and SARS-CoV-2 variants. Across the study: By the intramuscular route, Ad26.COV2.S was given once, or twice 56 days apart.

CDR1 and CDR2 from the germline V gene are SEHNR and FQNEAQ (reference sequence). This CDR3 has 15 residues. With V trimmed by 5 bases and J by 4 bases, 10 bases remained unmatched. Repertoires were generated with immunoSEQ multiplex PCR, while TCRdb's copy carries only in-frame clones and drops some. The sample lists roughly 320,000 clones; about 86% were seen once. Indicated treatment: around 19 received Ad26.COV2.S at low or high dose, single or two shots; about 5 received placebo; per-sample allocation not given. Sampling took place 63 days after the first vaccine or placebo injection. Immunization relied on an Ad26 vector, which expressed Wuhan-strain SARS-CoV-2 spike.

This specimen consisted of peripheral blood, obtained in a trial of Ad26.COV2.S vaccine versus placebo. V usage is TRBV7-9 and J usage is TRBJ1-1; 7 positions agree with TRBD1. This TCR came from a person between 18 and 60 years old who received the Ad26.COV2.S COVID-19 vaccine or a placebo. CDR3 region: CASSPAGTDGTEAFF. The DNA for the CDR3 is TGTGCCAGCAGCCCTGCCGGGACAGATGGCACTGAAGCTTTCTTT.